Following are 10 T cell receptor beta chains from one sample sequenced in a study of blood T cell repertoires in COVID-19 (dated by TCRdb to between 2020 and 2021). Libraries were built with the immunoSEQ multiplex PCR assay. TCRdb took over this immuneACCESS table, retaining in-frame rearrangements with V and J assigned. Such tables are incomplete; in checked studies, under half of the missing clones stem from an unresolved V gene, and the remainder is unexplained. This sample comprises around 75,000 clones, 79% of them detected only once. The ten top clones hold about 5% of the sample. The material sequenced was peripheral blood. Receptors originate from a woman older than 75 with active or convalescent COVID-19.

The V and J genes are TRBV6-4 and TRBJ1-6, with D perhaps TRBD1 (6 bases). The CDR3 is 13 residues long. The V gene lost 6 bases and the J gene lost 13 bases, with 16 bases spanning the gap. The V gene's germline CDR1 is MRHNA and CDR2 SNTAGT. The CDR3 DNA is TGTGCCAGCAGCCCGGACAGTACGACCCCCCTCCACTTT. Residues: CASSPDSTTPLHF.

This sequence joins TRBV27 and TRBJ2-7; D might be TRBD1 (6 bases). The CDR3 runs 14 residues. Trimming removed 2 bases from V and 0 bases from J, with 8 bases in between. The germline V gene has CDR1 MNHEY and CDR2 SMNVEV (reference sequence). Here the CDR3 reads CASSLRGHSYEQYF. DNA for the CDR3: TGTGCCAGCAGTTTAAGGGGACACTCCTACGAGCAGTACTTC.

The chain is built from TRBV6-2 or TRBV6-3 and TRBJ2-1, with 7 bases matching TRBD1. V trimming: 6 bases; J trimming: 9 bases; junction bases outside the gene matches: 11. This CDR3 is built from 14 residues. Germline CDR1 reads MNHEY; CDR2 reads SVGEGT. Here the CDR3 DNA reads TGTGCCAGCAGCCAAACGACAGGGCCCAGTGAGCAGTTCTTC. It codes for CASSQTTGPSEQFF.

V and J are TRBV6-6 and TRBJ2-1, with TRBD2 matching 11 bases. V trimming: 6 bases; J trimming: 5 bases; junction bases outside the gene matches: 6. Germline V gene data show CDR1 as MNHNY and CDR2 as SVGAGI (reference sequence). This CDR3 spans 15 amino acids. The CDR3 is CASRALSGRDNEQFF. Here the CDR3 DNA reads TGTGCCAGCAGAGCCCTTAGCGGGAGGGACAATGAGCAGTTCTTC.

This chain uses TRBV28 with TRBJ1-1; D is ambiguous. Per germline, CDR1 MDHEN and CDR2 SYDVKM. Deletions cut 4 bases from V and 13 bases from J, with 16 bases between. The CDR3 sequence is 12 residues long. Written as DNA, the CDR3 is TGTGCCAGCAGTTCAGTACCCTGGTTACGTTTCTTT. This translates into CASSSVPWLRFF.

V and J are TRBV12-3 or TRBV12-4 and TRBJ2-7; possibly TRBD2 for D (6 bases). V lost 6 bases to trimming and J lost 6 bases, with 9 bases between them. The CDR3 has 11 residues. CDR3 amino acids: CASSPGSEQYF. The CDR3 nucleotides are TGTGCCAGCAGCCCCGGGAGCGAGCAGTACTTC.

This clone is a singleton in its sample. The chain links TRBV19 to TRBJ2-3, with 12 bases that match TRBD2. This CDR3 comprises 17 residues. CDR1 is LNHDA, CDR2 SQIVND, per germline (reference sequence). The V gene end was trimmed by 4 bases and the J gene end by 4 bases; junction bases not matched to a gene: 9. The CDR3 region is CASSRSLAGGGADTQYF. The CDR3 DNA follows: TGTGCCAGTAGTAGGTCACTAGCGGGAGGAGGGGCAGATACGCAGTATTTT. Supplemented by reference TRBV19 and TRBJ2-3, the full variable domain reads DGGITQSPKYLFRKEGQNVTLSCEQNLNHDAMYWYRQDPGQGLRLIYYSQIVNDFQKGDIAEGYSVSREKKESFPLTVTSAQKNPTAFYLCASSRSLAGGGADTQYFGPGTRLTVL.

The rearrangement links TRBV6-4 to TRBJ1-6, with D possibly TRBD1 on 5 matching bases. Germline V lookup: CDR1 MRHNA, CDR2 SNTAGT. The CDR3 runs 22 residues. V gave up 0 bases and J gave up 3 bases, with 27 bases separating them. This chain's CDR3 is CASSDSINPRQSRKSYNSPLHF. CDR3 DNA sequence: TGTGCCAGCAGTGACTCGATTAATCCCCGACAGAGTCGAAAAAGCTATAATTCACCCCTCCACTTT.

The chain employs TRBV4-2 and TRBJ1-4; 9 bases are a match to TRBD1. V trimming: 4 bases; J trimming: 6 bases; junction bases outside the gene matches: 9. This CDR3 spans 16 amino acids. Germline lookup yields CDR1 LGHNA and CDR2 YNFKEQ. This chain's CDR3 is CASSPESGTGYEKLFF. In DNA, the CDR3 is TGTGCCAGCAGCCCTGAGTCCGGGACAGGGTATGAAAAACTGTTTTTT.

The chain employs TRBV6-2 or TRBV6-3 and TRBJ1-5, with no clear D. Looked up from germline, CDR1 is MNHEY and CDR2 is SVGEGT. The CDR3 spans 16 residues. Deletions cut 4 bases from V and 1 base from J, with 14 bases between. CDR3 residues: CASSLYPAESNQPQHF. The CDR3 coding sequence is TGTGCCAGCAGTTTGTACCCGGCGGAAAGCAATCAGCCCCAGCATTTT.